The TCR beta chain described here comes from a study of blood T cell repertoires in COVID-19. Study context: COVID-19 samples collected from the United States, Italy and Spain covered acute and convalescent phases. Nucleic acid was either cDNA or gDNA, and it came from T cells, B-cell-depleted T cells, or PBMCs.

Germline values: CDR1 SGHAT, CDR2 FQNNGV. The V and J ends lost 3 bases and 0 bases respectively, with 12 bases between them. The length of the CDR3 is 15 residues. The authors' processing: From reference gene primer amplification, estimates of nucleated cell counts were derived. TCRdb's copy holds only in-frame clones and misses some; the assay was immunoSEQ multiplex PCR. V, J and clone size are those of that table, while D and trimming were read from the DNA. The table records tens of thousands of clones, just over 85% of them present only once. V and J are TRBV11-2 and TRBJ2-7; weak D call: TRBD1 (6 bases). The receptor comes from a man aged 45-65 years with active COVID-19. The sequenced material came from peripheral blood. The CDR3, as DNA: TGTGCCAGCAGCTTGGACAGCTTAAGCTCCTACGAGCAGTACTTC. Encoded protein: CASSLDSLSSYEQYF.